This T cell receptor (beta chain) was retrieved from a study of somatic mutations in cytotoxic T cells in rheumatoid arthritis. Study-wide context: Certain T-cell populations stained with V beta antibodies were FACS-sorted to nearly 100% purity, and V beta1+ cells were TCRB-sequenced.

Libraries were prepared by immunoSEQ multiplex PCR; TCRdb keeps only in-frame clonotypes and omits some of them. In the table there are roughly 35,000 clones, 84% of which are singletons. Germline CDR1 is MNHNY and CDR2 is SVGAGI (reference sequence). V trimming: 8 bases; J trimming: 9 bases; junction bases outside the gene matches: 8. The CDR3 runs 13 residues. It was blood donors, 55% female and with a median age of around 52 years (range about 20-75), who served as healthy controls. This sequence joins TRBV6-6 and TRBJ2-1; 9 bases agree with TRBD2. Sequencing was carried out using CD8+ T cells sorted from blood. The sequence was collected from a man aged 40-50 years in good health. The CDR3 is CASLAGSFSEQFF. DNA for the CDR3: TGTGCCAGCCTAGCGGGATCATTTAGTGAGCAGTTCTTC.